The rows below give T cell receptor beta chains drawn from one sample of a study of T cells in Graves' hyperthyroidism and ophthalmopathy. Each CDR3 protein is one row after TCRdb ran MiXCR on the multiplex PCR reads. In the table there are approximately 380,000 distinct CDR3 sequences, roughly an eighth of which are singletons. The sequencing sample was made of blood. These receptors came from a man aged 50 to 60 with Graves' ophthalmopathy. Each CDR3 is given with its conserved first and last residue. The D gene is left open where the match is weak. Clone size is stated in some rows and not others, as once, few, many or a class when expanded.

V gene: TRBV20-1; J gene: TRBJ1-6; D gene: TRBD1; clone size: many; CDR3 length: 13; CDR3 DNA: TGCAGTGCTGAAGGGGACAGGGTTTCACCCCTCCACTTT; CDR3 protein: CSAEGDRVSPLHF
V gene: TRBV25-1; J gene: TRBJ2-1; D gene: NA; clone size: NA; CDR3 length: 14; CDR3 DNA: TGTGCCAGCACTCAAACAGGCCACTACAATGGGCAGTTCTTC; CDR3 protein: CASTQTGHYNGQFF
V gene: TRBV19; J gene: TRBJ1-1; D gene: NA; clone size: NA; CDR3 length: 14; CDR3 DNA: TGTGCCAGTAGAATTAGAGGCCAGAACACTGAAGCTTTCTTT; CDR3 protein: CASRIRGQNTEAFF
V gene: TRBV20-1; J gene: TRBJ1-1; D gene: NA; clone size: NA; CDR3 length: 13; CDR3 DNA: TGCAGTGCCCTACACAGCATGAACACTGAAGCTTTCTTT; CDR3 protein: CSALHSMNTEAFF
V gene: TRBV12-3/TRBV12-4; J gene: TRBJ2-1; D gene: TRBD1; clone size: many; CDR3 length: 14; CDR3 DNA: TGTGCCAGCACCCTGGGGACAGGGGGCTTTGAGCAGTTCTTC; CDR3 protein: CASTLGTGGFEQFF
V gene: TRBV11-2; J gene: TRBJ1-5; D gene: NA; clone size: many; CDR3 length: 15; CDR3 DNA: TGTGCCAGCAGCTTAAGAATCCAGGGAGATCAGCCCCAGCATTTT; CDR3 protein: CASSLRIQGDQPQHF
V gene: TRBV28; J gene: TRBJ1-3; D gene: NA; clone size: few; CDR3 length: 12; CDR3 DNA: TGTGCCAGCAGGCCAGGTGGAAACACCATATATTTT; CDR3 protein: CASRPGGNTIYF
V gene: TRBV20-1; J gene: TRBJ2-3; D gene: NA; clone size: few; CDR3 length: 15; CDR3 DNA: TGCAGTGCTAGTTCACCGGCGGATAGCACAGATACGCAGTATTTT; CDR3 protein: CSASSPADSTDTQYF
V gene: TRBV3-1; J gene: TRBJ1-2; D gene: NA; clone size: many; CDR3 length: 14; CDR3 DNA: TGTGCCAGCAGCCAGACCACGAGGGACTATGGCTACACCTTC; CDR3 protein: CASSQTTRDYGYTF
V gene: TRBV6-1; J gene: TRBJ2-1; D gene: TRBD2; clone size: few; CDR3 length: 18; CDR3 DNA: TGTGCCAGCAGTGAATGGCCCAAGCGGGAGGGGTCCTACAATGAGCAGTTCTTC; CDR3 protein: CASSEWPKREGSYNEQFF
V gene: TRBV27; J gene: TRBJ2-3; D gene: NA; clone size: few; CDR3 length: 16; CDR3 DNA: TGTGCCAGCAGTTTATCGGGCGGATCAGCCCCAGATACGCAGTATTTT; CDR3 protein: CASSLSGGSAPDTQYF
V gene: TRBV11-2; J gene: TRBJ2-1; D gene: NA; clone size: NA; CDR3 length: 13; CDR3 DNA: TGTGCCAGCAGCTTACTTCAAGGAAATGAGCAGTTCTTC; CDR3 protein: CASSLLQGNEQFF
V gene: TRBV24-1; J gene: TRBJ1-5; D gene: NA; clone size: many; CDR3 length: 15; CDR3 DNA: TGTGCCACCAGTGATTCACTGGGTCAGAATCAGCCCCAGCATTTT; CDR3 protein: CATSDSLGQNQPQHF
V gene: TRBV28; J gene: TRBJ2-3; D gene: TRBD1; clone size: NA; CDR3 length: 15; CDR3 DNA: TGTGCCAGCAGTTTAACGGGACAGGGGTTAAATACGCAGTATTTT; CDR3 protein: CASSLTGQGLNTQYF
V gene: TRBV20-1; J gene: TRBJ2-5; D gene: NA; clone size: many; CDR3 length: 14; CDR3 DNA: TGCAGTGCTAGAGTAATAGGTAGCCAAGAGACCCAGTACTTC; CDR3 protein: CSARVIGSQETQYF
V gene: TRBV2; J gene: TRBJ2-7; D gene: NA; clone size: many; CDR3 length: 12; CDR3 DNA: TGTGCCAGCAGACCAGGGCTCTACGAGCAGTACTTC; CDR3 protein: CASRPGLYEQYF
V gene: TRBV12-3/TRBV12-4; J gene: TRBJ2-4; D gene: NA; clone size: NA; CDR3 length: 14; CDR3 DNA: TGTGCCAGCAGTCCCCGGGTAGCCAAAAACATTCAGTACTTC; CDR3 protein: CASSPRVAKNIQYF
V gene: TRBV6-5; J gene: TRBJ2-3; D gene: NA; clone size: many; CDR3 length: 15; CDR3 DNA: TGTGCCAGCAGCTACTCGACACTGGGCACAGATACGCAGTATTTT; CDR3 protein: CASSYSTLGTDTQYF
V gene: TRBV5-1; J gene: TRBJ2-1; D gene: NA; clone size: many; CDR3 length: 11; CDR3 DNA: TGCGCCAGCAGCTTGAGGGGCCCGCAGTTCTTC; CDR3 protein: CASSLRGPQFF
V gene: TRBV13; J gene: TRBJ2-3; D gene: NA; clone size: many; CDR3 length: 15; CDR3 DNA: TGTGCCAGCAGCGTAGGGACCCGGACCCTCGATACGCAGTATTTT; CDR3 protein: CASSVGTRTLDTQYF
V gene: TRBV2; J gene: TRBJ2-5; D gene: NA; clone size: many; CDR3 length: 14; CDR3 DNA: TGTGCCAGCAGTGAGGATAGTCTTGGGGAGACCCAGTACTTC; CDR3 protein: CASSEDSLGETQYF
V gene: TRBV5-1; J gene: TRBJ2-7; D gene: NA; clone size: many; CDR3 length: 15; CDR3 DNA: TGCGCCAGCAGCGTCGGGGGACGGAGATCCTACGAGCAGTACTTC; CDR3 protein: CASSVGGRRSYEQYF
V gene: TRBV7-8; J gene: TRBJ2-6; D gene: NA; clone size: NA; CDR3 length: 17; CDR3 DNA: TGTGCCAGCAGCAAAGTCCCGAGGGGCTCTGGGGCCAACGTCCTGACTTTC; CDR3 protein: CASSKVPRGSGANVLTF
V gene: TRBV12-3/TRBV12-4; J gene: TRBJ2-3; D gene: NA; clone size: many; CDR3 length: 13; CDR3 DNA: TGTGCCAGCAGACGACCCGACACAGATACGCAGTATTTT; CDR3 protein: CASRRPDTDTQYF
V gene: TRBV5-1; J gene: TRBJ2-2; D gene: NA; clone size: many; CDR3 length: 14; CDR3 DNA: TGCGCCAGCATAGGGGGATATAACACCGGGGAGCTGTTTTTT; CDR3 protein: CASIGGYNTGELFF
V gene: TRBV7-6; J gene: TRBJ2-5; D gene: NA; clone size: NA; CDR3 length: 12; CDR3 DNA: TGTGCCAGCAACCCAGACCAAGAGACCCAGTACTTC; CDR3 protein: CASNPDQETQYF
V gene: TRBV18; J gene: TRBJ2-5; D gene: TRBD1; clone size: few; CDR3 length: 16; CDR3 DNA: TGTGCCAGCTCACGGTCCACAGGGGTCGCCGGAGAGACCCAGTACTTC; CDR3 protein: CASSRSTGVAGETQYF
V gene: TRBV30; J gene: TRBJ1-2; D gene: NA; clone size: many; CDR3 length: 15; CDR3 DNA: TGTGCCTGGAGCCCGGCCGGGACATCGACCTATGGCTACACCTTC; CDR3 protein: CAWSPAGTSTYGYTF
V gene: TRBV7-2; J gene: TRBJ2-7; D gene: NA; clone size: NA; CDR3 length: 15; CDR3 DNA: TGTGCCAGCAGCTCCCAGCCCGGGAGATCCTACGAGCAGTACTTC; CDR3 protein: CASSSQPGRSYEQYF
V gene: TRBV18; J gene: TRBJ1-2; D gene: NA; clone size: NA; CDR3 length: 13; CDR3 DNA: TGTGCCAGCTCACCACCGAACATCGGTGGCTACACCTTC; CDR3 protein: CASSPPNIGGYTF
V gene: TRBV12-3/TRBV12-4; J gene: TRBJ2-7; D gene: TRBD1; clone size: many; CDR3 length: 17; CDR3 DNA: TGTGCCAGCAGTTTTGGCGGCGGGGACAGGGTGATAGGGGAGCAGTACTTC; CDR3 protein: CASSFGGGDRVIGEQYF
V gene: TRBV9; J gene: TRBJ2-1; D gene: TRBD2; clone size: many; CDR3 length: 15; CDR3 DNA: TGTGCCAGCAGCGTGTCGGGAGGGCCGGGGAATGAGCAGTTCTTC; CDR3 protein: CASSVSGGPGNEQFF
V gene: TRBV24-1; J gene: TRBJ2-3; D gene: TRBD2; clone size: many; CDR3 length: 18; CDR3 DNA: TGTGCCACCAGTGATTCAAGCGGGAGTTGGCGCGGCACAGATACGCAGTATTTT; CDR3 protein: CATSDSSGSWRGTDTQYF
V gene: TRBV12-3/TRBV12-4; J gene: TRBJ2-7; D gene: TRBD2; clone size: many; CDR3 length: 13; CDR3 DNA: TGTGCCAGCAGACTAGCGGGAGCCTACGAGCAGTACTTC; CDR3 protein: CASRLAGAYEQYF
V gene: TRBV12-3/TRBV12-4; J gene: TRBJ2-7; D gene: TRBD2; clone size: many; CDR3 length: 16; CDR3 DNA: TGTGCCAGCAGTCCACCGGGTAGCGGGAGTATCTACGAGCAGTACTTC; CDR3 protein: CASSPPGSGSIYEQYF
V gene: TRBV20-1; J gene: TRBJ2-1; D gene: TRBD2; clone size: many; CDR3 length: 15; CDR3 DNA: TGCAGTGCTAGAGATTTTGGCGGGAGTAGCAATGAGCAGTTCTTC; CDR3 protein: CSARDFGGSSNEQFF
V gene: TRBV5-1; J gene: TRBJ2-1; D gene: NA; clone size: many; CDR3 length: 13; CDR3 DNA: TGCGCCAGCAGCAGACAGTCCTACAATGAGCAGTTCTTC; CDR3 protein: CASSRQSYNEQFF
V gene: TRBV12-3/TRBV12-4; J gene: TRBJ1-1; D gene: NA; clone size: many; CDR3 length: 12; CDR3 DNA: TGTGCCAGCAGTTTAGGGACAAAAGGAGCTTTCTTT; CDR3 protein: CASSLGTKGAFF
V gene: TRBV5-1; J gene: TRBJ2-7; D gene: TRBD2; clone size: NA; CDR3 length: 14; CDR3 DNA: TGCGCCAGCAGTTCCGGGACTAGACACTACGAGCAGTACTTC; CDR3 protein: CASSSGTRHYEQYF
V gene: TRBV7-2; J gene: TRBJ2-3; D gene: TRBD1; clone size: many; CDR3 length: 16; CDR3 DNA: TGTGCCAGCAGCTTAGGGGTGACAGGGTCATTTGATACGCAGTATTTT; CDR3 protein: CASSLGVTGSFDTQYF
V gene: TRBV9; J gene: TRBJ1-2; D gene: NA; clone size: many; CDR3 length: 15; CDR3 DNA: TGTGCCAGCAGCGTAGACGCAGGGAAATTCTATGGCTACACCTTC; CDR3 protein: CASSVDAGKFYGYTF
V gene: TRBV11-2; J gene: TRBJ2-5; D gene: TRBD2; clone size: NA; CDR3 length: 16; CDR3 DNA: TGTGCCAGCAGCTCCTGGACTAGCGGGTTTGGAGAGACCCAGTACTTC; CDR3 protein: CASSSWTSGFGETQYF
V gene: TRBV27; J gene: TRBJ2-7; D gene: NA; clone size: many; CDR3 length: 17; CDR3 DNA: TGTGCCAGCAGTTATACCCAGTGGGGAGGAAGACCCTACGAGCAGTACTTC; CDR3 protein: CASSYTQWGGRPYEQYF
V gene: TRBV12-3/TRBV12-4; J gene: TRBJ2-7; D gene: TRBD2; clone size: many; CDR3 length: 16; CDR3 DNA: TGTGCCAGCAGTTTAGTAGCGGGCCTCTCTGGTGGGGAGCAGTACTTC; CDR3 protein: CASSLVAGLSGGEQYF
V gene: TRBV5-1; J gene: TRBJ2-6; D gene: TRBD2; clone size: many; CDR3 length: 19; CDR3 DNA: TGCGCCAGCAGCCTAGGGACTAGCGGGAGGGCATCTGGGGCCAACGTCCTGACTTTC; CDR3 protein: CASSLGTSGRASGANVLTF
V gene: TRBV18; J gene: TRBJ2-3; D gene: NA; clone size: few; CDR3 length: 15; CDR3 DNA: TGTGCCAGCTCAACAAAGGGGGGAGGCACAGATACGCAGTATTTT; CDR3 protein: CASSTKGGGTDTQYF
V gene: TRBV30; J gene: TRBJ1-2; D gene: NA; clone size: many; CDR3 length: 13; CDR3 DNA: TGTGCCTGGATCGAGGGAGCCAACTATGGCTACACCTTC; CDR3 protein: CAWIEGANYGYTF
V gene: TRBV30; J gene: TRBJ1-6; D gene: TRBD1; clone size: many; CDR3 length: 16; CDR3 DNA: TGTGCCTGGACCCTCCCCGGGACAGGTATTTCTTCACCCCTCCACTTT; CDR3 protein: CAWTLPGTGISSPLHF
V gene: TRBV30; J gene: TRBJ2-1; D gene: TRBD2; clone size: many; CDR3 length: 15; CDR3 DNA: TGTGCCTGGAGTATCAGCGGGAGAGCACACAATGAGCAGTTCTTC; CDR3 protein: CAWSISGRAHNEQFF
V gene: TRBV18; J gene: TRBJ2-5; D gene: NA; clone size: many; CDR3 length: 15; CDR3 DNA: TGTGCCAGCTCACCACCGGCGGGCAGGTCGGAGACCCAGTACTTC; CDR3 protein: CASSPPAGRSETQYF
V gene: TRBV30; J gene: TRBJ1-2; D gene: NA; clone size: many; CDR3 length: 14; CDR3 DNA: TGTGCCTGGAGTGTACCGGGACATGGGGATGGCTACACCTTC; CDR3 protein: CAWSVPGHGDGYTF
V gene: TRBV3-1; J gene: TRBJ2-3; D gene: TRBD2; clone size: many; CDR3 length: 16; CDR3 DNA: TGTGCCAGCAGCCAAGATTTCGCGGGAGTTGCAGATACGCAGTATTTT; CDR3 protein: CASSQDFAGVADTQYF
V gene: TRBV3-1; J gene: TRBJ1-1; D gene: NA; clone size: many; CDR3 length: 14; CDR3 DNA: TGTGCCAGCAGCCCCACAGGGTTTGGCACTGAAGCTTTCTTT; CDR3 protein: CASSPTGFGTEAFF
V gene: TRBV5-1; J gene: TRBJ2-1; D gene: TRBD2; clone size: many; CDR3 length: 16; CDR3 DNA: TGTGCCAGCAGTCCCGGACTAGCGGGCTCCTACAATGAGCAGTTCTTC; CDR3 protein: CASSPGLAGSYNEQFF
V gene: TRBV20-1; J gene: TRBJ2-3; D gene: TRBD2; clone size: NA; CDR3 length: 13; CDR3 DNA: TGCAGTGCGATACTAGCGGAGGCAGATACGCAGTATTTT; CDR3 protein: CSAILAEADTQYF